Below are 22 T cell receptor beta chains sequenced from a single sample in a study of T cell responses to AZD1222 COVID-19 vaccine. Data came from immunoSEQ multiplex PCR; TCRdb stores just in-frame clones and leaves some out. The sample comprises 120,000 or so clones, 70% to 90% of which are singletons, and roughly 9.1% rests with the top ten. The sample here was peripheral blood, taken on day 0 of AZD1222 vaccination. These receptors all stem from an adult in good health.

This chain links TRBV25-1 with TRBJ2-7, with D possibly being TRBD2 (5 bases). The V gene lost 5 bases and the J gene lost 7 bases, with 18 bases spanning the gap. CDR1 MGHDK and CDR2 SYGVNS come from the germline V gene. The CDR3 totals 14 residues. DNA of the CDR3: TGTGCCAGCAGTCTCGTTGCGGGCATTGGTGAGCAGTACTTC. It is translated as CASSLVAGIGEQYF.

This rearrangement joins TRBV19 to TRBJ2-1; D not certain. This CDR3 has 12 residues. The V gene lost 11 bases and the J gene lost 8 bases, with 16 bases spanning the gap. The germline CDR1 and CDR2 sequences are LNHDA and SQIVND (reference sequence). The CDR3 region has the DNA TGTGCCGCCTCTCCCAGAGAGGATGAGCAGTTCTTC. Protein sequence: CAASPREDEQFF.

As for this clone: Other DNA sequences within the sample encode an identical CDR3. The chain is built from TRBV6-5 and TRBJ1-5; D is unresolved. Germline values: CDR1 MNHEY, CDR2 SVGAGI. V was pared by 4 bases and J by 7 bases, with 8 bases between. The CDR3 has 12 amino acids. The DNA of the CDR3 is TGTGCCAGCAGTTCCCGAGGGCAGCCCCAGCATTTT. This codes for CASSSRGQPQHF.

The gene calls are TRBV9 and TRBJ1-2, with a weak D call TRBD1 (6 bases). The CDR3 is 16 amino acids. V lost 1 base and J lost 2, with 15 bases in between. CDR1 is SGDLS, CDR2 YYNGEE, per germline. The CDR3 reads CASSVKDSYSNYGYTF. CDR3 coding DNA: TGTGCCAGCAGCGTAAAGGACAGCTATTCGAACTATGGCTACACCTTC.

The CDR3 DNA reads as TGTGCTAGTGGTGCCCACCAGGGGGACACTGAAGCTTTCTTT. This sequence encodes CASGAHQGDTEAFF. V gene TRBV12-5 combines with J gene TRBJ1-1; the match to TRBD1 covers 7 bases. Per germline, CDR1 LGHNT and CDR2 FRNRAP. This CDR3 contains 14 residues. J was trimmed by 3 bases and V by 5 bases; bases with no gene match: 6. The full variable domain, completed using reference TRBV12-5 and TRBJ1-1, is DARVTQTPRHKVTEMGQEVTMRCQPILGHNTVFWYRQTMMQGLELLAYFRNRAPLDDSGMPKDRFSAEMPDATLATLKIQPSEPRDSAVYFCASGAHQGDTEAFFGQGTRLTVV.

The V gene is TRBV7-2, the J gene TRBJ2-5, with D possibly being TRBD2 (6 bases). This CDR3 region has 15 residues. From germline, CDR1 is SGHTA and CDR2 FQGNSA. Trimming left V 1 base short and J 8 bases short, with 17 bases between. In nucleotides, the CDR3 is TGTGCCAGCAGCTTAGAGGGGCGGAGGGAGCAAACCCAGTACTTC. Encoded protein: CASSLEGRREQTQYF.

Only a few counts were recorded for this clone. The chain combines TRBV7-8 with TRBJ2-7, with TRBD2 identical over 8 bases. The CDR3 loop spans 14 amino acids. The V segment lost 5 bases and the J segment 3 bases; nucleotides outside the gene matches: 6. Germline CDR1 is SGHVS and CDR2 is FQNEAQ. This chain's CDR3 is CASSPSGSNYEQYF. The CDR3 DNA reads TGTGCCAGCAGCCCGAGCGGGAGTAACTACGAGCAGTACTTC.

The chain recombines TRBV3-1 (or the pseudogene TRBV3-2) with TRBJ1-1, with a weak D call TRBD1 (6 bases). V was shortened by 2 bases and J by 1 base, with 11 bases between the two germline ends. The CDR3 sequence is 15 residues long. Looked up from germline, CDR1 is LGHDT and CDR2 is YNNKEL (reference sequence). The CDR3 coding sequence is TGTGCCAGCAGCCAATGGGAGACAGGGAACACTGAAGCTTTCTTT. Translating it yields CASSQWETGNTEAFF.

In its sample, this clone was seen a few times. The chain couples TRBV24-1 to TRBJ2-1; 8 bases are a match to TRBD2. V lost 2 bases and J lost 5; bases outside the gene matches: 7. CDR1 and CDR2 from the germline V gene are KGHDR and SFDVKD. The CDR3 has 16 amino acids. The CDR3 sequence: CATSDWSGSMDNEQFF. DNA of the CDR3: TGTGCCACCAGTGATTGGAGCGGGAGTATGGACAATGAGCAGTTCTTC.

This chain uses TRBV7-2 with TRBJ1-3; the D is unclear. The germline gives CDR1 SGHTA, CDR2 FQGNSA. Trimming removed 3 bases at V and 4 bases at J, with 13 bases between. This CDR3 is built from 15 residues. CDR3 coding DNA: TGTGCCAGCAGCTTCGGTCAGCCAGACGGAAACACCATATATTTT. It yields the protein CASSFGQPDGNTIYF. Variable domain in full (rest from reference TRBV7-2 and TRBJ1-3): GAGVSQSPSNKVTEKGKDVELRCDPISGHTALYWYRQSLGQGLEFLIYFQGNSAPDKSGLPSDRFSAERTGGSVSTLTIQRTQQEDSAVYLCASSFGQPDGNTIYFGEGSWLTVV.

V gene TRBV7-3 combines with J gene TRBJ2-1; the match to TRBD2 covers 7 bases. V gave up 5 bases and J gave up 2 bases; unmatched junction bases: 9. This CDR3 contains 16 residues. Germline lookup yields CDR1 SGHTA and CDR2 FQGTGA. The CDR3 coding sequence is TGTGCCAGCAGCAAATCAGGCGGGAGAGCCTACAATGAGCAGTTCTTC. It is translated as CASSKSGGRAYNEQFF.

This chain joins TRBV7-2 and TRBJ2-1; the match to TRBD1 covers 9 bases. The CDR3 extends over 18 amino acids. The germline V gene has CDR1 SGHTA and CDR2 FQGNSA. J lost 5 bases, V lost 5 bases, and 16 bases had no gene match. CDR3 protein: CASSPGEVDRGVHNEQFF. DNA for the CDR3: TGTGCCAGCAGCCCAGGCGAAGTAGACAGGGGGGTGCACAATGAGCAGTTCTTC.

This rearrangement joins TRBV7-2 to TRBJ1-4; the match to TRBD1 covers 7 bases. V lost 8 bases, J lost 7 bases, and 7 bases stayed unmatched. This CDR3 is 13 amino acids long. Germline V gives CDR1 SGHTA, CDR2 FQGNSA. The CDR3 nucleotides read TGTGCCAGCCGTGGGCAGGGGGTTGAAAAACTGTTTTTT. Its translation: CASRGQGVEKLFF.

This chain uses TRBV19 with TRBJ1-4; the D is unclear. Germline V CDR1 and CDR2: LNHDA, SQIVND (reference sequence). Trimming shortened V by 4 bases and J by 3 bases, and 9 bases separated the two germline ends. This CDR3 comprises 14 residues. CDR3 in amino acids: CASSTTVSNEKLFF. The CDR3 region has the DNA TGTGCCAGTAGTACCACAGTTTCTAATGAAAAACTGTTTTTT. The full variable domain, rest sourced from reference TRBV19 and TRBJ1-4, is DGGITQSPKYLFRKEGQNVTLSCEQNLNHDAMYWYRQDPGQGLRLIYYSQIVNDFQKGDIAEGYSVSREKKESFPLTVTSAQKNPTAFYLCASSTTVSNEKLFFGSGTQLSVL.

V is TRBV6-5 and J is TRBJ1-5, with D unclear. The CDR3 has 14 amino acids. Trimming shortened V by 6 bases and J by 4 bases, and 13 bases separated the two germline ends. Looked up from germline, CDR1 is MNHEY and CDR2 is SVGAGI. The CDR3 DNA sequence: TGTGCCAGCAGCCGGATGAACGGGAATCAGCCCCAGCATTTT. It encodes CASSRMNGNQPQHF.

This clone appeared a few times. The chain couples TRBV28 to TRBJ1-1, with D possibly TRBD1 on 5 matching bases. Trimming took 7 bases from V and 1 from J, leaving 13 bases between them. The CDR3 spans 14 residues. Germline CDR1 and CDR2: MDHEN and SYDVKM. The CDR3 bases are TGTGCCAGCACCCCCGGCACAGGGAACACTGAAGCTTTCTTT. Its translation: CASTPGTGNTEAFF.

The chain combines TRBV7-8 with TRBJ2-7; D possibly uses TRBD1 or TRBD2 (5 bases each). V lost 6 bases and J 1 base, leaving 13 bases between the germline ends. This CDR3 is 14 amino acids long. The germline V gene encodes CDR1 SGHVS and CDR2 FQNEAQ. The CDR3 is CASRRVRGSYEQYF. The CDR3 DNA follows: TGTGCCAGCAGGCGAGTGAGGGGATCCTACGAGCAGTACTTC. The variable domain in full, completed from reference TRBV7-8 and TRBJ2-7, reads GAGVSQSPRYKVAKRGQDVALRCDPISGHVSLFWYQQALGQGPEFLTYFQNEAQLDKSGLPSDRFFAERPEGSVSTLKIQRTQQEDSAVYLCASRRVRGSYEQYFGPGTRLTVT.

V gene TRBV29-1 combines with J gene TRBJ2-5; 7 positions match TRBD2. The germline gives CDR1 SQVTM, CDR2 ANQGSEA. The CDR3 is 14 residues long. V was clipped by 0 bases and J by 2 bases; unmatched bases: 3. CDR3 region: CSVEDRGVQETQYF. The CDR3 region has the DNA TGCAGCGTTGAAGATCGGGGGGTACAAGAGACCCAGTACTTC.

Here the CDR3 DNA reads TGTGCCAGCAGCCCCCGGAGGCAGGGTAAGTTCTATGGCTACACCTTC. Translating gives CASSPRRQGKFYGYTF. The chain joins TRBV3-1 (or the pseudogene TRBV3-2) to TRBJ1-2, with D maybe TRBD1 (5 bases). The CDR3 loop spans 16 amino acids. Germline CDR1 reads LGHDT; CDR2 reads YNNKEL (reference sequence). Between the trimmed V and J ends, which lost 4 bases and 4 bases, there was a span of 19 bases.

The chain employs TRBV4-1 and TRBJ2-7, with 7 bases identical to TRBD1. Trimming cost V 4 bases and J 3 bases; bases outside gene matches: 18. Germline lookup yields CDR1 MGHRA and CDR2 YSYEKL. This CDR3 region has 18 residues. CDR3 residues: CASSPRSDNRGPNYEQYF. As DNA, the CDR3 is TGCGCCAGCAGCCCGAGATCAGATAACAGGGGACCGAACTACGAGCAGTACTTC.

The chain employs TRBV5-5 and TRBJ1-2, with a possible D match to TRBD1 (5 bases). The length of the CDR3 is 15 residues. Trimming removed 0 bases from V and 3 bases from J, with 12 bases in between. From germline, CDR1 is SGHKS and CDR2 YYEKEE (reference sequence). The CDR3 reads CASSLEGQGDYGYTF. As DNA, the CDR3 is TGTGCCAGCAGCTTGGAGGGGCAGGGAGACTATGGCTACACCTTC. The full variable domain, rest sourced from reference TRBV5-5 and TRBJ1-2, is DAGVTQSPTHLIKTRGQQVTLRCSPISGHKSVSWYQQVLGQGPQFIFQYYEKEERGRGNFPDRFSARQFPNYSSELNVNALLLGDSALYLCASSLEGQGDYGYTFGSGTRLTVV.

CDR3 loop: CASSLVPRQGGDSPLHF. The CDR3 DNA is TGCGCCAGCAGCTTGGTCCCCAGACAGGGCGGGGATTCACCCCTCCACTTT. The chain combines TRBV5-1 with TRBJ1-6, with 7 bases fitting TRBD1. After removal of 0 bases from V and 8 bases from J, the junction contained 11 bases not matched to a gene. Germline V gene sequence: CDR1 SGHRS, CDR2 YFSETQ. The CDR3 runs to 17 residues.